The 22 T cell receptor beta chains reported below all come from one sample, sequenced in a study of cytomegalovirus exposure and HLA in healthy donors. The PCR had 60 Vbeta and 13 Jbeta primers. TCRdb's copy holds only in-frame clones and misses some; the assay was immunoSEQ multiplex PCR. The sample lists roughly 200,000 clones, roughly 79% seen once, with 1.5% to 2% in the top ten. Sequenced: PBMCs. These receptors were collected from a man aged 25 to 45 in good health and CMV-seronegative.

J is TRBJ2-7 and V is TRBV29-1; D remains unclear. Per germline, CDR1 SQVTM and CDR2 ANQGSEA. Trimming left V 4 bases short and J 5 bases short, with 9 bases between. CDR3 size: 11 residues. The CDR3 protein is CSVGLEHEQYF. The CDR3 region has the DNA TGCAGCGTTGGCCTAGAACACGAGCAGTACTTC.

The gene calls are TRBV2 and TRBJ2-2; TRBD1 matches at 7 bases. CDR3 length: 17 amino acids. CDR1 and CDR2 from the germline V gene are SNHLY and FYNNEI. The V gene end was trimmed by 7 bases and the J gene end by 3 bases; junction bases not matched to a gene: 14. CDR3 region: CASTTGTVSKDTGELFF. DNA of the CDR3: TGTGCCAGCACAACCGGGACAGTCTCCAAGGACACCGGGGAGCTGTTTTTT.

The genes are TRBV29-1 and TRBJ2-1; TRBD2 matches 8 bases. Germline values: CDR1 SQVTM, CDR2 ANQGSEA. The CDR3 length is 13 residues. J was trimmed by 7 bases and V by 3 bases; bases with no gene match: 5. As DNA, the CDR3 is TGCAGCGTTGAGCTCGGGAGGGGGAATGAGCAGTTCTTC. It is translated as CSVELGRGNEQFF.

As DNA, the CDR3 is TGTGCCAGCAGCTTGGTTCGGGGGAACACTGAAGCTTTCTTT. Its translation is CASSLVRGNTEAFF. The V call is TRBV5-4, the J call TRBJ1-1, with D unresolved. Trimming left V 0 bases short and J 1 base short, with 7 bases between. CDR3 length equals 14 residues. Germline-derived CDR1 and CDR2 are SGHNT and YYREEE (reference sequence).

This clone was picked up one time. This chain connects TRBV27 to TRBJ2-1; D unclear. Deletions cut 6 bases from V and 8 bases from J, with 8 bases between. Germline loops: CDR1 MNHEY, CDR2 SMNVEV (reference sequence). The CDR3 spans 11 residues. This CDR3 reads CASRRSDEQFF. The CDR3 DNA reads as TGTGCCAGCAGGCGGTCGGATGAGCAGTTCTTC.

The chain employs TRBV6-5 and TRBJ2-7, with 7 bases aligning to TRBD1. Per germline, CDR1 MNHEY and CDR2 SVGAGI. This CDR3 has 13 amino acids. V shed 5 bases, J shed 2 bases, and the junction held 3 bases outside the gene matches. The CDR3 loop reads CASSPGQPYEQYF. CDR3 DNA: TGTGCCAGCAGTCCGGGACAGCCCTACGAGCAGTACTTC.

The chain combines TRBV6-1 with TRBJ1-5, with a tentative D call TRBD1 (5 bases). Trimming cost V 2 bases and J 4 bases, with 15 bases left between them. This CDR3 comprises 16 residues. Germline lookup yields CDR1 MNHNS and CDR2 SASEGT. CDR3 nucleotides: TGTGCCAGCAGTGAATTTAAAGGGGTCAAAAATCAGCCCCAGCATTTT. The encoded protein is CASSEFKGVKNQPQHF.

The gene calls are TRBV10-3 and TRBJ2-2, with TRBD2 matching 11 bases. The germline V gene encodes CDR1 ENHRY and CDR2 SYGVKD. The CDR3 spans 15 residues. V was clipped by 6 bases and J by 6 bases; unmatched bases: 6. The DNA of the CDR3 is TGTGCCATCAGCCGCTCACTAGCGGGAGCCGGGGAGCTGTTTTTT. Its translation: CAISRSLAGAGELFF.

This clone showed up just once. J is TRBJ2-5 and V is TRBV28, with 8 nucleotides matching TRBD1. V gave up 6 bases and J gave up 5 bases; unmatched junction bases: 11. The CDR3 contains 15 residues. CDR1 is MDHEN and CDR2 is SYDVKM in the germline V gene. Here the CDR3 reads CASSLTGGIVETQYF. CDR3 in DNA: TGTGCCAGCAGCCTCACAGGGGGGATCGTTGAGACCCAGTACTTC.

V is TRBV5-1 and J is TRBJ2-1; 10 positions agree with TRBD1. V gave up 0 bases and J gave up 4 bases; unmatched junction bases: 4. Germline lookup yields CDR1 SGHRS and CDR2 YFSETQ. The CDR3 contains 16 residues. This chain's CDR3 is CASSLVGQGVYNEQFF. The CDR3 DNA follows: TGCGCCAGCAGCTTGGTCGGACAGGGGGTTTACAATGAGCAGTTCTTC.

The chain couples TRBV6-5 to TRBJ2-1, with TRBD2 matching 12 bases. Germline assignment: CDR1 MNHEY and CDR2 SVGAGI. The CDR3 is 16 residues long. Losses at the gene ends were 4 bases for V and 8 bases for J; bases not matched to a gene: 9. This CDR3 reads CASSFLAGGPRDEQFF. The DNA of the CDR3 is TGTGCCAGCAGTTTTCTAGCGGGAGGGCCCAGGGATGAGCAGTTCTTC.

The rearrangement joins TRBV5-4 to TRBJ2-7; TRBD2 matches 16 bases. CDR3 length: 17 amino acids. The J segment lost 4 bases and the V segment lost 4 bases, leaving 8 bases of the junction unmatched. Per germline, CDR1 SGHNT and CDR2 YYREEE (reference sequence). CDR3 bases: TGTGCCAGCAGCCCCGGGACTAGCGGGAGGGCCGATTACGAGCAGTACTTC. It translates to CASSPGTSGRADYEQYF.

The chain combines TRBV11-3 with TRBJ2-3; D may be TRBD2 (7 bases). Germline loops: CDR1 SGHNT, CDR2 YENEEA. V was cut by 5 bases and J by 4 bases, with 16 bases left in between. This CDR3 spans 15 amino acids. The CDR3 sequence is CASSGGGPFADTQYF. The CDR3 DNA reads TGTGCCAGCAGCGGGGGGGGGCCGTTTGCAGATACGCAGTATTTT.

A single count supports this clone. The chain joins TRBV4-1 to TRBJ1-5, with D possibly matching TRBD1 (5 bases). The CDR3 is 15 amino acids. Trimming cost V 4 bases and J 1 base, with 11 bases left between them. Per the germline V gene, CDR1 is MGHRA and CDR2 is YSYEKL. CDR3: CASSPRAVSNQPQHF. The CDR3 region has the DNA TGCGCCAGCAGCCCCAGGGCTGTGAGCAATCAGCCCCAGCATTTT.

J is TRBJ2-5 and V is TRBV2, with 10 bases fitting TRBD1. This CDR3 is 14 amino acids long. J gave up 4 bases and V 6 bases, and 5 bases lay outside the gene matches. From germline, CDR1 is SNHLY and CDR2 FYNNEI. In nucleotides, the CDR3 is TGTGCCAGCAGCAGGGACAGGGGCGCAGAGACCCAGTACTTC. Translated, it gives CASSRDRGAETQYF.

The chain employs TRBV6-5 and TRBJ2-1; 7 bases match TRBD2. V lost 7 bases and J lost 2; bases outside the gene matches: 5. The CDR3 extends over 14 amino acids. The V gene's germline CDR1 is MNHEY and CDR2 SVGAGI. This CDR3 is CASKLAETYNEQFF. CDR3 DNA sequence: TGTGCCAGCAAGCTAGCGGAAACCTACAATGAGCAGTTCTTC.

DNA of the CDR3: TGTGCCACCAGCAGAGGAGCGGGGCCGAACACCATATATTTT. Protein product: CATSRGAGPNTIYF. V is TRBV15 and J is TRBJ1-3; D possibly corresponds to TRBD1 (5 bases). Germline V lookup: CDR1 LNHNV, CDR2 YYDKDF (reference sequence). The CDR3 has 14 residues. V was trimmed by 1 base and J by 7 bases, leaving 11 bases between them. Variable domain in full (rest from reference TRBV15 and TRBJ1-3): DAMVIQNPRYQVTQFGKPVTLSCSQTLNHNVMYWYQQKSSQAPKLLFHYYDKDFNNEADTPDNFQSRRPNTSFCFLDIRSPGLGDTAMYLCATSRGAGPNTIYFGEGSWLTVV.

CDR3 bases: TGCGCCAGCAGCCAAGTTCTGACAGGATCAGTTCTCTTGGCTGAAGCTTTCTTT. Translating it yields CASSQVLTGSVLLAEAFF. This rearrangement joins TRBV4-1 to TRBJ1-1; D is possibly TRBD1 (6 bases). V lost 1 base and J lost 6, with 24 bases in between. The germline V gene encodes CDR1 MGHRA and CDR2 YSYEKL. This CDR3 contains 18 residues.

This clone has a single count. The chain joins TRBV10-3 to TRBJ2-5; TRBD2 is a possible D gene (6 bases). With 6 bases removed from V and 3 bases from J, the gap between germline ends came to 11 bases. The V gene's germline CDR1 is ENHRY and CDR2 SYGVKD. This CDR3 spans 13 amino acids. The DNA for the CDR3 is TGTGCCATCAGGGGGGGTATCGAAGAGACCCAGTACTTC. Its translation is CAIRGGIEETQYF.

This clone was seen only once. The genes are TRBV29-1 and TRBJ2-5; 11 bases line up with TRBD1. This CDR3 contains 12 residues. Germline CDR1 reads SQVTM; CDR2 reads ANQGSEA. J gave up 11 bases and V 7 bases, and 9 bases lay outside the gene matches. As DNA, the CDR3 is TGCAGCGGCGGACAGGGGGCTGGAGAGCAGTACTTC. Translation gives CSGGQGAGEQYF.

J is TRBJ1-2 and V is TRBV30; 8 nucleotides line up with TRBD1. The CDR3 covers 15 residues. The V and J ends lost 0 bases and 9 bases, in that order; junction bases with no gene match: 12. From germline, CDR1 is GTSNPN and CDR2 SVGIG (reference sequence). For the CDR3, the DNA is TGTGCCTGGAGTGTACGATCCGGACAGGGAGGGAGCTACACCTTC. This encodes CAWSVRSGQGGSYTF.

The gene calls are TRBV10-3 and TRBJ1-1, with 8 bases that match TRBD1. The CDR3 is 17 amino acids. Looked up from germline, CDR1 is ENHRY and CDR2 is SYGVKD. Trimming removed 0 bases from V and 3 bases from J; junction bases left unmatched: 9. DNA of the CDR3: TGTGCCATCAGTGAGTCTACCGGACAGGGCTGGGACACTGAAGCTTTCTTT. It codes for CAISESTGQGWDTEAFF.